Listed below are T cell receptor beta chains from one sample, sequenced in a study of OX40 agonist ivuxolimab in advanced cancers. Sequenced by immunoSEQ multiplex PCR; TCRdb stores in-frame clones only, minus some. In the table there are 55,000 to 65,000 clones, around 93% of which are singletons. This specimen was CD4+ or CD8+ T cells sorted from blood, taken in a trial of the OX40 agonist ivuxolimab. All receptors derive from an adult with an advanced solid tumor such as melanoma, head and neck, liver or kidney cancer. Each CDR3 is given with its conserved first and last residue. The D gene is left open where the match is weak. A clone size is listed for some rows: how often the clone was seen (once, few, many), or a class if it is expanded.

>TRBV7-8|.|.|TRBJ2-1
CASSLVRWEQFF
>TRBV7-9|.|.|TRBJ1-2
CASSRAGSQGTVNGYTF
>TRBV6-5|.|.|TRBJ1-1
CASSNDRGGEAFF
>TRBV7-2|.|.|TRBJ2-2
CASSRDPANTGELFF
>TRBV18|TRBD2|.|TRBJ2-3
CASSPRLAGGTDTQYF
>TRBV6-6|TRBD1|.|TRBJ1-2
CASTPGTVYGYTF
>TRBV19|.|.|TRBJ1-1
CASHTSGEAFF
>TRBV6-4|.|.|TRBJ2-2
CASSRGTAGELFF
>TRBV27|TRBD1|.|TRBJ1-2
CASSLWSGGHGYTF
>TRBV19|.|.|TRBJ2-4
CASSIGDRLKNIQYF
>TRBV30|.|.|TRBJ1-3
CALPGLGNTIYF
>TRBV29-1|.|.|TRBJ1-1
CSVVRANTEAFF
>TRBV27|.|once|TRBJ1-6
CASGWWGRNNSPLHF
>TRBV25-1|TRBD1|.|TRBJ2-5
CASSVPRGRGETQYF
>TRBV19|TRBD1|.|TRBJ2-7
CASSIHRGDRAYEQYF
>TRBV6-5|TRBD2|.|TRBJ2-5
CASSRSEGLQETQYF
>TRBV27|TRBD1|.|TRBJ1-1
CASSSKDRATEAFF
>TRBV18|TRBD2|.|TRBJ2-3
CASSPPMGVAGFSDTQYF
>TRBV4-2|TRBD2|.|TRBJ2-1
CASSPLAGGTYNEQFF
>TRBV7-8|TRBD1|.|TRBJ1-5
CASSFGQGASQPQHF
>TRBV18|TRBD1|.|TRBJ1-4
CASSPTTGGLDKLFF
>TRBV5-1|.|.|TRBJ1-4
CASSPGFGPANEKLFF
>TRBV29-1|.|.|TRBJ2-3
CSARVRGTDTQYF
>TRBV27|.|.|TRBJ2-3
CASSLSTGRSTDTQYF
>TRBV6-5|.|.|TRBJ1-5
CASSSAADQPQHF
>TRBV6-6|TRBD2|.|TRBJ2-1
CASRLADLPNEQFF
>TRBV19|.|.|TRBJ1-5
CASSIFGQPQHF
>TRBV5-4|.|.|TRBJ2-1
CASSRPPAGSYNEQFF
>TRBV6-5|.|.|TRBJ2-3
CASSTSDTQYF
>TRBV30|TRBD1|.|TRBJ2-5
CACRLGQGQETQYF
>TRBV18|.|.|TRBJ2-2
CASSWDSRASGELFF